This T cell receptor beta chain originates from a study of cytomegalovirus exposure and HLA in healthy donors. The primer mix had 60 Vbeta and 13 Jbeta primers. Sequencing used immunoSEQ multiplex PCR; TCRdb keeps in-frame clones, though not all of them. The sample shows some 200,000 clones, around 86% of them seen only once. Study-wide findings and caveats: Certain sequence variants were highly shared and formed a cluster, and this cluster was likely a sequencing artifact.

Unmatched junction bases numbered 4, after V lost 10 bases and J lost 5 bases. The CDR3 has 13 residues. Germline-derived CDR1 and CDR2 are MNHNY and SVGAGI (reference sequence). In the case of this clone: Its antigen is still unknown.

The TCR sequence derives from a woman between 50 and 59 years old in good health and CMV-seropositive. The sequenced material came from PBMCs. This sequence joins TRBV6-6 and TRBJ2-1; TRBD2 matches at 11 bases. CDR3 nucleotides: TGTGCCACTCGACTAGCGGGGCACAATGAGCAGTTCTTC. Residues: CATRLAGHNEQFF.